These 24 T cell receptor beta chains share one sample of origin, sequenced in a study of shared clonotypes between healthy human individuals. The table came from immunoSEQ multiplex PCR; TCRdb's copy has only in-frame clones and leaves some out. The data hold about 2.4 million clones, with 80% to 95% observed a single time. Sample: naive CD4+ T cells from PBMCs. Subset reported: CD45RA+ positively selected. Receptors originate from a man between 18 and 35 years old in good health. Some clones in this sample may be carry-over from other donors' samples.

The DNA for the CDR3 is TGCGCCAGCAACCGAGGACTAGCGGGAGGCCCTTACTACAATGAGCAGTTCTTC. Translation: CASNRGLAGGPYYNEQFF. The genes are TRBV5-1 and TRBJ2-1; 14 positions match TRBD2. V was clipped by 6 bases and J by 3 bases; unmatched bases: 11. The CDR3 has 18 residues. Germline lookup yields CDR1 SGHRS and CDR2 YFSETQ.

CDR3 region: CASSPLTDTDTQYF. CDR3 coding DNA: TGTGCCAGCAGCCCGCTGACAGACACAGATACGCAGTATTTT. The V gene is TRBV5-6, the J gene TRBJ2-3; TRBD1 is a possible D gene (5 bases). Germline loops: CDR1 SGHDT, CDR2 YYEEEE. The CDR3 has 14 amino acids. V gave up 4 bases and J gave up 2 bases, with 11 bases separating them.

CDR3 protein: CASSLGTGDYNEQFF. The CDR3 nucleotides read TGTGCCAGCAGCTTGGGGACAGGGGACTACAATGAGCAGTTCTTC. The chain employs TRBV5-4 and TRBJ2-1, with 9 bases aligning to TRBD1. This CDR3 contains 15 residues. V lost 0 bases to trimming and J lost 3 bases; unmatched junction nucleotides: 1. Germline CDR1 and CDR2: SGHNT and YYREEE (reference sequence).

The chain links TRBV5-4 to TRBJ2-3; TRBD2 is a possible D gene (5 bases). This CDR3 comprises 16 residues. Germline V gene sequence: CDR1 SGHNT, CDR2 YYREEE (reference sequence). The V gene lost 1 base and the J gene lost 0 bases, with 12 bases spanning the gap. The CDR3 sequence is CASSLRWASSTDTQYF. The CDR3, as DNA: TGTGCCAGCAGCTTGCGGTGGGCTAGCAGCACAGATACGCAGTATTTT.

This chain uses TRBV7-9 with TRBJ2-7; D may be TRBD1 (5 bases). CDR3 length equals 15 residues. From germline, CDR1 is SEHNR and CDR2 FQNEAQ (reference sequence). Trimming left V 2 bases short and J 2 bases short, with 13 bases between. The CDR3 spells CASSLLTQGPYEQYF. CDR3 sequence (DNA): TGTGCCAGCAGCTTATTGACCCAGGGCCCCTACGAGCAGTACTTC.

The chain employs TRBV7-8 and TRBJ2-7; maybe TRBD1 (5 bases). V gave up 1 base and J gave up 2 bases, with 21 bases separating them. The CDR3 length is 18 residues. Germline assignment: CDR1 SGHVS and CDR2 FQNEAQ. Written as DNA, the CDR3 is TGTGCCAGCAGCTTAGTTGTGTCAGACATCGTGGGGCCCTACGAGCAGTACTTC. It yields the protein CASSLVVSDIVGPYEQYF.

This sequence joins TRBV6-1 and TRBJ1-4; weak D call: TRBD1 (6 bases). The germline gives CDR1 MNHNS, CDR2 SASEGT. CDR3 length equals 16 residues. Trimming took off 0 bases at V and 6 bases at J, with 14 bases between the two ends. CDR3 loop: CASSEALRRGDEKLFF. The DNA of the CDR3 is TGTGCCAGCAGTGAAGCGCTTCGCAGGGGAGATGAAAAACTGTTTTTT.

J is TRBJ2-7 and V is TRBV4-1; no clear D. Trimming removed 4 bases at V and 2 bases at J, with 15 bases between. The CDR3 has 15 amino acids. CDR1 is MGHRA, CDR2 YSYEKL, per germline. CDR3 protein: CASSLRVGITYEQYF. The DNA of the CDR3 is TGCGCCAGCAGCCTCCGTGTCGGTATAACCTACGAGCAGTACTTC.

The chain uses TRBV7-2 and TRBJ2-7; no reliable D call. The CDR3 runs 17 residues. Trimming took off 5 bases at V and 1 base at J, with 21 bases between the two ends. The germline CDR1 and CDR2 sequences are SGHTA and FQGNSA. CDR3 DNA: TGTGCCAGCAGCCCCCGTGACTTGGCGCCTGGATCCTACGAGCAGTACTTC. Translation: CASSPRDLAPGSYEQYF.

V and J are TRBV30 and TRBJ2-5; D unclear. Germline V lookup: CDR1 GTSNPN, CDR2 SVGIG (reference sequence). The germline V and J ends were trimmed by 1 base and 0 bases, with 3 bases remaining between them. The CDR3 length is 12 residues. The CDR3 coding sequence is TGTGCCTGGAGTGGGGACCAAGAGACCCAGTACTTC. Its translation: CAWSGDQETQYF.

V gene TRBV19 combines with J gene TRBJ2-2, with TRBD2 matching 11 bases. V shed 5 bases and J 5 bases; nucleotides not matched to a gene: 4. The germline V gene has CDR1 LNHDA and CDR2 SQIVND (reference sequence). The CDR3 totals 15 residues. In DNA form, the CDR3 reads TGTGCCAGTAGTCCCCGACTAGCGGGGACCGGGGAGCTGTTTTTT. Its translation is CASSPRLAGTGELFF.

This clone was detected only a few times. The chain has TRBV11-2 and TRBJ1-5; D is possibly TRBD1 (5 bases). V lost 0 bases to trimming and J lost 6 bases, with 9 bases between them. CDR3 length: 14 residues. The V gene's germline CDR1 is SGHAT and CDR2 FQNNGV. CDR3 residues: CASSLDQGSQPQHF. Written as DNA, the CDR3 is TGTGCCAGCAGCTTAGATCAGGGATCTCAGCCCCAGCATTTT.

This clone was found once. The chain combines TRBV6-1 with TRBJ2-1; D may be TRBD1 (5 bases). Germline V gene data show CDR1 as MNHNS and CDR2 as SASEGT. Trimming took 0 bases from V and 9 from J, leaving 9 bases between them. This CDR3 is built from 13 residues. CDR3 in DNA: TGTGCCAGCAGTGAAGCGCGCAGGGTTGAGCAGTTCTTC. As protein: CASSEARRVEQFF.

In the case of this clone: This sample also contains other DNA sequences that code for the same CDR3. CDR3 nucleotide sequence: TGTGCCAGCAGCCTAAGGGACAGGGGCTACGAGCAGTACTTC. It specifies CASSLRDRGYEQYF. The J gene is TRBJ2-7, the V gene TRBV7-3, with 10 positions matching TRBD1. Trimming removed 5 bases from V and 3 bases from J; junction bases left unmatched: 4. The CDR3 contains 14 residues. Germline CDR1 reads SGHTA; CDR2 reads FQGTGA.

The rearrangement links TRBV6-1 to TRBJ1-5, with D tentatively TRBD1 (5 bases). V was pared by 5 bases and J by 7 bases, with 15 bases between. From germline, CDR1 is MNHNS and CDR2 SASEGT. This CDR3 comprises 14 residues. The CDR3 reads CASSSGQGRQPQHF. In DNA, the CDR3 is TGTGCCAGCAGTTCGGGGCAGGGAAGACAGCCCCAGCATTTT.

This sequence joins TRBV28 and TRBJ2-5; 8 bases agree with TRBD1. The CDR3 is 16 residues long. The germline gives CDR1 MDHEN, CDR2 SYDVKM. V shed 5 bases, J shed 5 bases, and the junction held 13 bases outside the gene matches. CDR3 nucleotides: TGTGCCAGCAGTCCCGGACAGGGCTTCTTGGGGGAGACCCAGTACTTC. It yields the protein CASSPGQGFLGETQYF. Based on the CDR3 plus reference TRBV28 and TRBJ2-5, the full variable domain is DVKVTQSSRYLVKRTGEKVFLECVQDMDHENMFWYRQDPGLGLRLIYFSYDVKMKEKGDIPEGYSVSREKKERFSLILESASTNQTSMYLCASSPGQGFLGETQYFGPGTRLLVL.

This chain uses TRBV7-2 with TRBJ2-3; weak D call: TRBD2 (6 bases). Per germline, CDR1 SGHTA and CDR2 FQGNSA. This CDR3 contains 15 residues. V gave up 3 bases and J gave up 2 bases, with 12 bases separating them. CDR3 in DNA: TGTGCCAGCAGCTTTTATAGCGGAGTCACAGATACGCAGTATTTT. This codes for CASSFYSGVTDTQYF.

The gene calls are TRBV5-5 and TRBJ2-2; D assignment may be TRBD1 or TRBD2 (5 bases each). This CDR3 region has 14 residues. The germline V and J ends were trimmed by 4 bases and 5 bases, with 12 bases remaining between them. Germline loops: CDR1 SGHKS, CDR2 YYEKEE (reference sequence). This chain's CDR3 is CASSVGTLTGELFF. CDR3 nucleotide sequence: TGTGCCAGCAGCGTCGGGACCTTAACCGGGGAGCTGTTTTTT.

The chain uses TRBV9 and TRBJ2-7; 11 nucleotides match TRBD2. V shed 4 bases and J 4 bases; nucleotides not matched to a gene: 7. CDR1 and CDR2 (germline): SGDLS, YYNGEE. This CDR3 has 15 amino acids. The CDR3 protein is CASSSSGTSGYEQYF. The DNA for the CDR3 is TGTGCCAGCAGCTCCTCCGGGACTAGCGGTTACGAGCAGTACTTC.

The chain links TRBV30 to TRBJ2-1; 14 nucleotides match TRBD2. This CDR3 comprises 16 residues. J gave up 8 bases and V 0 bases, and 6 bases lay outside the gene matches. The V gene's germline CDR1 is GTSNPN and CDR2 SVGIG (reference sequence). The CDR3: CAWSVLGTSGSDEQFF. The DNA of the CDR3 is TGTGCCTGGAGTGTACTGGGGACTAGCGGGAGCGATGAGCAGTTCTTC.

The V call is TRBV6-5, the J call TRBJ1-1; unclear D gene. Germline CDR1 reads MNHEY; CDR2 reads SVGAGI. Between the trimmed V and J ends, which lost 5 bases and 3 bases, there was a span of 16 bases. The CDR3 is 15 amino acids. Written as DNA, the CDR3 is TGTGCCAGCAGTAGTCCATGGGTATCGGACACTGAAGCTTTCTTT. This codes for CASSSPWVSDTEAFF.

The V and J genes are TRBV2 and TRBJ2-7, with D possibly being TRBD1 (6 bases). The CDR3 sequence is 11 residues long. Germline V gives CDR1 SNHLY, CDR2 FYNNEI. V lost 4 bases and J 6 bases, leaving 7 bases between the germline ends. CDR3 DNA sequence: TGTGCCAGCAGTGTAGGGGGCGAGCAGTACTTC. Translation: CASSVGGEQYF.

The DNA of the CDR3 is TGTGCCAGCAGCTTATTAGGGCTCAATGAGCAGTTCTTC. Translation gives CASSLLGLNEQFF. The chain combines TRBV7-3 with TRBJ2-1, with unresolved D. This CDR3 spans 13 amino acids. Germline-derived CDR1 and CDR2 are SGHTA and FQGTGA. Between the trimmed V and J ends, which lost 2 bases and 6 bases, there was a span of 8 bases.

This chain joins TRBV2 and TRBJ2-5, with TRBD2 identical over 7 bases. The CDR3 spans 12 residues. After removal of 8 bases from V and 5 bases from J, the junction contained 5 bases not matched to a gene. Germline V gene sequence: CDR1 SNHLY, CDR2 FYNNEI. The CDR3 DNA follows: TGTGCCAGCCGACCCGGGGGGGAGACCCAGTACTTC. Amino acid sequence: CASRPGGETQYF.